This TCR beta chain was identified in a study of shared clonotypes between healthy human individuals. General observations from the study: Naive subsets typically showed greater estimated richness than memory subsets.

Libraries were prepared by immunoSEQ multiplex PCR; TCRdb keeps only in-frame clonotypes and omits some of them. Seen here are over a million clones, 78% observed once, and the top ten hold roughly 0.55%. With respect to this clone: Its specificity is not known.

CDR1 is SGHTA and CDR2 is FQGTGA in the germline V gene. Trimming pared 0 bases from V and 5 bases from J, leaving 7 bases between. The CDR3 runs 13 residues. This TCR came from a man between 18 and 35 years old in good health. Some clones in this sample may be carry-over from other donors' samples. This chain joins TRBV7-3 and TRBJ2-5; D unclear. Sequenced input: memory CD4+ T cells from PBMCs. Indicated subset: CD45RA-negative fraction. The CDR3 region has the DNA TGTGCCAGCAGCTTAACGACGGCGGAGACCCAGTACTTC. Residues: CASSLTTAETQYF. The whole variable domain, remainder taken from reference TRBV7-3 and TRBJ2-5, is GAGVSQTPSNKVTEKGKYVELRCDPISGHTALYWYRQSLGQGPEFLIYFQGTGAADDSGLPNDRFFAVRPEGSVSTLKIQRTERGDSAVYLCASSLTTAETQYFGPGTRLLVL.